This is a list of T cell receptor beta chains from one sample in a study of chemoradiotherapy in HPV16-positive cancers. The protocol was immunoSEQ multiplex PCR, while the TCRdb copy is restricted to in-frame clones and leaves out a portion. Found here are some 5,700 clones, 73% of them singletons; the top ten hold about 30%. The sample here was tumor tissue, taken from a patient who underwent chemoradiotherapy. These receptor sequences come from a human donor with HPV-associated anogenital cancer. The CDR3 runs from the conserved cysteine through the conserved F or W. D genes are given only for firm matches. Expanded clones get a size class; other rows say once, few or many, or leave the size out.

TRBV7-9	.	TRBJ1-1	.	TGTGCCAGCAGCTTAGGTAGAACTACGGGACTTGCTGAAGCTTTCTTT	CASSLGRTTGLAEAFF
TRBV6-4	.	TRBJ1-5	.	TGTGCCAGACGGGGAACTTCTAGTAACAATCAGCCCCAGCATTTT	CARRGTSSNNQPQHF
TRBV11-2	.	TRBJ2-7	.	TGTGCCAGCAGCCCAATCACCTCCTACGAGCAGTACTTC	CASSPITSYEQYF
TRBV5-4	.	TRBJ2-3	.	TGTGCCACCAGAGGATCCAGTACGCAGTATTTT	CATRGSSTQYF
TRBV5-6	.	TRBJ1-1	.	TGTGCCAGCAGCGTGGGGAGACACACTGAAGCTTTCTTT	CASSVGRHTEAFF
TRBV29-1	.	TRBJ2-3	few	TGCAGCGTTGGTATGTTGGCAAACGGGGATACGCAGTATTTT	CSVGMLANGDTQYF
TRBV14	TRBD1	TRBJ2-1	.	TGTGCCAGCAGCCTACTTGGACAGGGTTCGAATGAGCAGTTCTTC	CASSLLGQGSNEQFF
TRBV11-2	.	TRBJ1-5	few	TGTGCCAGCAGCTTAGATCGGAATCAGCCCCAGCATTTT	CASSLDRNQPQHF
TRBV7-9	TRBD1	TRBJ1-1	.	TGTGCCAGCAGCTTTGGACAGGGGGCTGAAGCTTTCTTT	CASSFGQGAEAFF
TRBV4-1	TRBD2	TRBJ2-1	.	TGCGCCAGCAGCCAAGATAGGACGGGAGGATGGAATGAGCAGTTCTTC	CASSQDRTGGWNEQFF
TRBV30	.	TRBJ1-1	.	TGTGCCTGGGGTGGGAGCCCATTAGGGGCTTTCTTT	CAWGGSPLGAFF
TRBV30	.	TRBJ2-3	.	TGTGCCTGGAGTGTACGGGACGGGACAGATACGCAGTATTTT	CAWSVRDGTDTQYF
TRBV13	.	TRBJ2-7	once	TGTGCCAGCAGACGGGACTCCCACGAGCAGTACTTC	CASRRDSHEQYF
TRBV2	TRBD2	TRBJ2-7	few	TGTGCCAGCAGGGAACTAGCGGGCTTTCCCTCCTACGAGCAGTACTTC	CASRELAGFPSYEQYF
TRBV6-1	.	TRBJ1-6	.	TGTGCCAGCATTATACAGAGCTCCTATAATTCACCCCTCCACTTT	CASIIQSSYNSPLHF
TRBV7-3	.	TRBJ2-1	.	TGTGCCAGCAGCCGAGACGGAACCCGAAACAATGAGCAGTTCTTC	CASSRDGTRNNEQFF
TRBV30	.	TRBJ1-3	few	TGTGCCTGGAGTTTCTTTGGGTCAACCTCTGGAAACACCATATATTTT	CAWSFFGSTSGNTIYF
TRBV19	TRBD2	TRBJ2-3	once	TGTGCCAGTAGTATAAATCTAGCGGGAGGGCAGGATACGCAGTATTTT	CASSINLAGGQDTQYF
TRBV4-2	.	TRBJ2-7	.	TGTGCCAGCAGCCAAGATCTAGAGTACGAGCAGTACTTC	CASSQDLEYEQYF
TRBV19	.	TRBJ1-2	.	TGTGCCAGCGGGGGGAAAGCTAACTATGGCTACACCTTC	CASGGKANYGYTF
TRBV30	.	TRBJ1-2	.	TGTGCCTGGACGCTGGGGCGGGACTATGGCTACACCTTC	CAWTLGRDYGYTF
TRBV7-2	.	TRBJ2-2	.	TGTGCCAGCAGCCCTCGGGGGAACACCGGGGAGCTGTTTTTT	CASSPRGNTGELFF
TRBV5-6	.	TRBJ2-7	.	TGTGCCAGCAGCTTATTTCAGGCGACCTACGAGCAGTACTTC	CASSLFQATYEQYF
TRBV11-1	.	TRBJ2-2	.	TGTGCCAGCAGCCGAACCGGGTCTTCCACCGGGGAGCTGTTTTTT	CASSRTGSSTGELFF
TRBV5-8	.	TRBJ2-1	.	TGTGCCAGCAGCCGTAGCGGTATGCCCTACAATGAGCAGTTCTTC	CASSRSGMPYNEQFF
TRBV11-3	.	TRBJ2-2	.	TGTGCCAGCAGCTTGGAAGATACCACCGGGGAGCTGTTTTTT	CASSLEDTTGELFF
TRBV7-3	TRBD1	TRBJ1-1	.	TGTGCCAGCAGCTTAACGGGGACAGATCTTAACACTGAAGCTTTCTTT	CASSLTGTDLNTEAFF
TRBV6-1	.	TRBJ1-6	.	TGTGCCAGCAGTGAAGCGAACCGTTATAAGACACCCCTCCACTTT	CASSEANRYKTPLHF
TRBV30	.	TRBJ1-3	few	TGTGCCTGGAGTCCGGGGTCGGGTGGAAACACCATATATTTT	CAWSPGSGGNTIYF
TRBV7-9	TRBD1	TRBJ2-1	.	TGTGCCAGCAGCCCACAGGGGGCCTATGAGCAGTTCTTC	CASSPQGAYEQFF
TRBV11-3	.	TRBJ2-1	.	TGTGCCAGCAGCGGGGCAGGTCCCAATGAGCAGTTCTTC	CASSGAGPNEQFF
TRBV9	.	TRBJ1-2	large	TGTGCCAGCAGCGTAGAGGTTGGCGTCGGCGGCTACACCTTC	CASSVEVGVGGYTF
TRBV9	TRBD1	TRBJ1-3	.	TGTGCCAGCAGCGGACAGGGGGCCGCTGGAAACACCATATATTTT	CASSGQGAAGNTIYF
TRBV7-6	TRBD2	TRBJ2-3	.	TGTGCCAGCAGCTTAGTTTTTTTGGGTCTAGCGGGTGCCGGGGGAGATACGCAGTATTTT	CASSLVFLGLAGAGGDTQYF
TRBV18	.	TRBJ2-5	.	TGTGCCAGCTCGGCGGGACTCCTTAATCAGTACCAAGAGACCCAGTACTTC	CASSAGLLNQYQETQYF
TRBV11-2	TRBD2	TRBJ2-5	.	TGTGCCAGCAGTCCGGGACTAGTCGGAGAGACCCAGTACTTC	CASSPGLVGETQYF
TRBV5-6	TRBD1	TRBJ1-2	.	TGTGCCAGCAGCTGGGTACAGGGGGCGAGTGGCTACACCTTC	CASSWVQGASGYTF
TRBV6-6	TRBD1	TRBJ2-7	once	TGTGCCAGCAGTTACCGACAGGGGGCTTACGAGCAGTACTTC	CASSYRQGAYEQYF
TRBV18	TRBD2	TRBJ2-7	.	TGTGCCAGCTCACCTCATGCAGCGGGAGTAGTCCTCTACGAGCAGTACTTC	CASSPHAAGVVLYEQYF
TRBV7-2	.	TRBJ2-3	.	TGTGCCAGCAGCTTCCAAGTCACAGATACGCAGTATTTT	CASSFQVTDTQYF
TRBV2	TRBD1	TRBJ1-3	.	TGTGCCAGCAGCGGACAGGGTTCCACCATATATTTT	CASSGQGSTIYF
TRBV5-1	TRBD1	TRBJ1-1	few	TGCGCCAGCAGCTTGGATGTCGGGACAGGGGGCGAGGACTTT	CASSLDVGTGGEDF
TRBV5-1	.	TRBJ1-4	.	TGCGCCAGCAGCTTGAACCCCAAGACAGAGTCAAATGAAAAACTGTTTTTT	CASSLNPKTESNEKLFF
TRBV27	.	TRBJ2-3	.	TGTGCCAGCAGTTTATCGCACATAAGCACAGATACGCAGTATTTT	CASSLSHISTDTQYF
TRBV5-1	.	TRBJ2-5	few	TGCGCCAGCAGCCCTAGATGGGCCCCGGACTGGTACCAAGAGACCCAGTACTTC	CASSPRWAPDWYQETQYF
TRBV27	.	TRBJ2-3	.	TGTGCCAGCAGTTTATGGGCGGCGGGCACAGATACGCAGTATTTT	CASSLWAAGTDTQYF
TRBV5-6	TRBD2	TRBJ2-5	once	TGTGCCAGCAGCTTGGGACTAGCGGGAGGCCAGACCCAGTACTTC	CASSLGLAGGQTQYF
TRBV7-9	TRBD2	TRBJ2-1	.	TGTGCCAGCAGCTTATTGCCTAGCGGGAGCTCCTACAATGAGCAGTTCTTC	CASSLLPSGSSYNEQFF
TRBV6-5	.	TRBJ1-2	.	.	CASSHPSGRGGYTF
TRBV14	TRBD1	TRBJ2-5	.	TGTGCCAGCAGCCAACACACAGGGGCGATACAAGAGACCCAGTACTTC	CASSQHTGAIQETQYF
TRBV7-8	TRBD1	TRBJ1-5	.	TGTGCCAGCAGCTTAGACACAGGGGGTCACGGAGCCAATCAGCCCCAGCATTTT	CASSLDTGGHGANQPQHF
TRBV10-3	.	TRBJ1-2	.	TGTGCCATCATGGGAGACAGCTCGCTAGCTAACTATGGCTACACCTTC	CAIMGDSSLANYGYTF
TRBV27	.	TRBJ1-1	once	TGTGCCAGCAAGTCGAAAGATAGTGGCACTGAAGCTTTCTTT	CASKSKDSGTEAFF
TRBV6-1	.	TRBJ1-4	.	TGTGCCAGCAGGACAGCGGCAGATGGAGTGGAAAAACTGTTTTTT	CASRTAADGVEKLFF
TRBV7-7	.	TRBJ2-5	.	TGTGCTAGCAGCTCCGGACGGCTTCAACGGGAGACCCAGTACTTC	CASSSGRLQRETQYF
TRBV5-4	TRBD1	TRBJ1-1	.	TGTGCCAGCAGCGGGGGACAGGGAATGGTGAACACTGAAGCTTTCTTT	CASSGGQGMVNTEAFF
TRBV29-1	TRBD1	TRBJ2-7	.	TGCAGCGTTGGGGACAGGGGGCCCGAGCAGTACTTC	CSVGDRGPEQYF